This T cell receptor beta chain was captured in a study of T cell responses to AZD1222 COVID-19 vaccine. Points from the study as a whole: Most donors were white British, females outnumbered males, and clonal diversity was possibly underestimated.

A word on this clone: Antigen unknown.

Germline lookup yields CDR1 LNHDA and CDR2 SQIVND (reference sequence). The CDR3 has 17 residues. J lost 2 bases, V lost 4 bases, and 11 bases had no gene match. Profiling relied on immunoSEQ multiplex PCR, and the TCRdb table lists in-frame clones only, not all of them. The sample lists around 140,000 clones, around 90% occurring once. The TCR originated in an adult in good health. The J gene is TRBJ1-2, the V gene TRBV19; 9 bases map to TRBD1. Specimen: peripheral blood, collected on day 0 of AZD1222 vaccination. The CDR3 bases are TGTGCCAGTAGTACGGGGCCGGGGACAGGGTCCAACTATGGCTACACCTTC. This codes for CASSTGPGTGSNYGYTF.